This TCR beta chain was documented in a study of blood T cell repertoires in COVID-19. Study-level information: Samples of COVID-19 (acute and convalescent) were obtained from the United States, Italy and Spain. In each case, the material was cDNA or gDNA derived from T cells, B-cell-depleted T cells, or PBMCs.

CDR1 is LGHDT and CDR2 is YNNKEL in the germline V gene (reference sequence). V shed 3 bases and J shed 8 bases, with 5 bases lying between them. CDR3 length: 11 amino acids. Seattle enrolled patients during active infection and tracked them longitudinally. As processed by the authors: Cell counts per sample came from amplifying reference gene primers. Produced via immunoSEQ multiplex PCR; TCRdb's table is partial and in-frame only. D and trimming were read from the DNA, whereas the V and J calls and clone size are those reported in that table. The sample has 400,000 to 450,000 clones, around nine tenths seen once.

Source material: peripheral blood. This receptor was taken from a middle-aged woman with COVID-19, enrolled during active disease. This chain connects TRBV3-1 (or the pseudogene TRBV3-2) to TRBJ2-4; possibly TRBD2 for D (5 bases). CDR3 loop: CASSQGDIQYF. The CDR3 DNA reads as TGTGCCAGCAGCCAGGGAGACATTCAGTACTTC.